The 29 T cell receptor beta chains listed next were all sequenced from one sample in a study of control samples from healthy donors and cancer patients. Clones were sequenced by immunoSEQ multiplex PCR, and TCRdb holds only the in-frame ones, with some missing. The profile shows tens of thousands of clones, around nine tenths of them singletons. Specimen: blood. These TCRs come from a woman between 18 and 29 years old in good health.

To note about this clone: This CDR3 is also generated by other DNA sequences in the sample. Here the CDR3 reads CASSLTGGQETQYF. In nucleotides, the CDR3 is TGTGCCAGCAGCTTAACGGGTGGGCAAGAGACCCAGTACTTC. The V call is TRBV7-3, the J call TRBJ2-5; D unresolved. The V gene lost 0 bases and the J gene lost 2 bases, with 7 bases spanning the gap. Germline V gives CDR1 SGHTA, CDR2 FQGTGA. The CDR3 has 14 amino acids.

The rearrangement joins TRBV5-6 to TRBJ1-3; D not certain. With 1 base removed from V and 2 bases from J, the gap between germline ends came to 16 bases. Per germline, CDR1 SGHDT and CDR2 YYEEEE. The length of the CDR3 is 17 residues. The CDR3 DNA sequence: TGTGCCAGCAGCTTGTCTCAGCGACTTACGACTGGAAACACCATATATTTT. Translating gives CASSLSQRLTTGNTIYF.

The chain couples TRBV5-4 to TRBJ2-3; possible D gene TRBD1, 6 bases. CDR1 and CDR2 (germline): SGHNT, YYREEE (reference sequence). Trimming removed 4 bases at V and 3 bases at J, with 18 bases between. The CDR3 extends over 16 amino acids. CDR3 sequence reads: CASSELTGLMTDTQYF. The CDR3 bases are TGTGCCAGCAGCGAACTTACAGGGTTGATGACAGATACGCAGTATTTT.

A single count supports this clone. CDR3: CASSRGGIYYGYTF. DNA of the CDR3: TGTGCCAGCAGCCGAGGTGGAATTTACTATGGCTACACCTTC. The chain employs TRBV14 and TRBJ1-2; D is unclear. The V gene lost 4 bases and the J gene lost 3 bases, with 12 bases spanning the gap. The CDR3 covers 14 residues. Germline V gives CDR1 SGHDN, CDR2 FVKESK.

The chain has TRBV7-3 and TRBJ2-1; possibly TRBD2 for D (6 bases). V shed 2 bases and J shed 2 bases, with 10 bases lying between them. CDR1 and CDR2 from the germline V gene are SGHTA and FQGTGA. The CDR3 consists of 15 residues. The CDR3 coding sequence is TGTGCCAGCAGCTTAGCGGGGCCGGCCTACAATGAGCAGTTCTTC. It is translated as CASSLAGPAYNEQFF.

V is TRBV11-2 and J is TRBJ1-1; 9 nucleotides agree with TRBD1. Trimming took 5 bases from V and 0 from J; bases not matched to a gene: 7. The germline V gene encodes CDR1 SGHAT and CDR2 FQNNGV. The CDR3 loop spans 16 amino acids. CDR3 sequence (DNA): TGTGCCAGCAGCCGTTCCGGACAGGGGCTGAACACTGAAGCTTTCTTT. Its translation is CASSRSGQGLNTEAFF.

This sequence joins TRBV3-1 (or the pseudogene TRBV3-2) and TRBJ2-7, with a possible D match to TRBD1 (5 bases). The V end lost 4 bases, the J end lost 1 base, and 11 bases lay between the germline ends. CDR3 length equals 14 residues. From germline, CDR1 is LGHDT and CDR2 YNNKEL (reference sequence). The chain's CDR3 is CASSRIDSSYEQYF. CDR3 DNA: TGTGCCAGCAGCCGGATCGACAGTTCCTACGAGCAGTACTTC.

The rearrangement uses TRBV19 and TRBJ2-2; 9 bases match TRBD1. The CDR3 covers 18 residues. Germline loops: CDR1 LNHDA, CDR2 SQIVND (reference sequence). The trim removed 5 bases at V and 2 bases at J, leaving 12 bases unmatched. CDR3 residues: CASSSGTGTFSNTGELFF. In DNA, the CDR3 is TGTGCCAGTAGTTCCGGGACAGGGACATTTTCCAACACCGGGGAGCTGTTTTTT. The full variable domain, in which reference TRBV19 and TRBJ2-2 provide the parts outside the CDR3, is DGGITQSPKYLFRKEGQNVTLSCEQNLNHDAMYWYRQDPGQGLRLIYYSQIVNDFQKGDIAEGYSVSREKKESFPLTVTSAQKNPTAFYLCASSSGTGTFSNTGELFFGEGSRLTVL.

This clone showed up just once. The CDR3 loop is CASSRIQGTGANVLTF. CDR3 bases: TGTGCCAGCAGCCGTATACAGGGAACCGGGGCCAACGTCCTGACTTTC. This chain connects TRBV3-1 (or the pseudogene TRBV3-2) to TRBJ2-6; possibly TRBD1 for D (6 bases). Germline V gene lookup returns CDR1 LGHDT and CDR2 YNNKEL (reference sequence). The V gene lost 4 bases and the J gene lost 4 bases, with 14 bases spanning the gap. This CDR3 region has 16 residues.

A single count supports this clone. The J gene is TRBJ2-1, the V gene TRBV18, with unresolved D. With 3 bases removed from V and 5 bases from J, the gap between germline ends came to 11 bases. Germline CDR1 reads KGHSH; CDR2 reads LQKENI. This CDR3 has 14 amino acids. The CDR3 sequence is CASSPPVSHNEQFF. The CDR3 coding sequence is TGTGCCAGCTCACCCCCGGTATCCCACAATGAGCAGTTCTTC.

Worth noting for this clone: The same CDR3 is also encoded by other DNA sequences in this sample. CDR3 DNA: TGTGCCAGCAGTCCAGGTAGGCACACTGAAGCTTTCTTT. This gives the protein CASSPGRHTEAFF. The chain carries TRBV27 and TRBJ1-1; D remains ambiguous. There are 13 residues in the CDR3. Per the germline V gene, CDR1 is MNHEY and CDR2 is SMNVEV (reference sequence). V lost 5 bases and J lost 3, with 10 bases in between.

The gene calls are TRBV7-9 and TRBJ1-1; D might be TRBD1 (6 bases). Trimming removed 2 bases at V and 6 bases at J, with 16 bases between. The CDR3 is 15 amino acids. Germline-derived CDR1 and CDR2 are SEHNR and FQNEAQ (reference sequence). The CDR3 DNA reads TGTGCCAGCAGCTTAACAGGGCGGCTATTCCCTGAAGCTTTCTTT. This encodes CASSLTGRLFPEAFF.

The rearrangement joins TRBV6-5 to TRBJ1-5; maybe TRBD1 (5 bases). Germline V lookup: CDR1 MNHEY, CDR2 SVGAGI. Trimming cost V 7 bases and J 4 bases, with 11 bases left between them. The CDR3 has 13 residues. The CDR3 DNA follows: TGTGCCAGCATCAGGGACGGAAATCAGCCCCAGCATTTT. Protein: CASIRDGNQPQHF.

The rearrangement joins TRBV2 to TRBJ2-5; 10 bases line up with TRBD2. Trimming removed 8 bases from V and 4 bases from J; junction bases left unmatched: 10. Germline lookup yields CDR1 SNHLY and CDR2 FYNNEI. The CDR3 is made up of 15 amino acids. The CDR3 here is CASGSSGGAGETQYF. The CDR3 bases are TGTGCCAGCGGTTCGAGCGGGGGGGCCGGAGAGACCCAGTACTTC.

The chain links TRBV27 to TRBJ2-3; D unclear. The length of the CDR3 is 17 residues. The V gene's germline CDR1 is MNHEY and CDR2 SMNVEV (reference sequence). Trimming pared 2 bases from V and 1 base from J, leaving 16 bases between. CDR3 nucleotides: TGTGCCAGCAGTTTAAACCCGTGGAGTGGGGGCACAGATACGCAGTATTTT. Amino acid sequence: CASSLNPWSGGTDTQYF.

The genes are TRBV7-8 and TRBJ2-3; D is perhaps TRBD2 (7 bases). From germline, CDR1 is SGHVS and CDR2 FQNEAQ. This CDR3 comprises 16 residues. V was pared by 5 bases and J by 5 bases, with 20 bases between. CDR3 in DNA: TGTGCCAGCAGCACCACTAGCGCAGGGGCGGGAGATACGCAGTATTTT. Residues: CASSTTSAGAGDTQYF.

The gene calls are TRBV2 and TRBJ2-7; 10 bases are a match to TRBD1. Germline V lookup: CDR1 SNHLY, CDR2 FYNNEI. J was trimmed by 2 bases and V by 6 bases; bases with no gene match: 1. The CDR3 has 13 amino acids. In DNA form, the CDR3 reads TGTGCCAGCAGGGGACAGGGGACCTACGAGCAGTACTTC. Translating it yields CASRGQGTYEQYF.

This clone appeared a single time. The chain is built from TRBV25-1 and TRBJ1-2; unclear D gene. The CDR3 has 13 amino acids. Trimming pared 4 bases from V and 3 bases from J, leaving 9 bases between. The germline CDR1 and CDR2 sequences are MGHDK and SYGVNS. The CDR3 nucleotides read TGTGCCAGCAGTGGATACACTGACTATGGCTACACCTTC. The encoded protein is CASSGYTDYGYTF.

This clone was counted once. The chain has TRBV7-3 and TRBJ2-3; perhaps D is TRBD1 or TRBD2 (5 bases each). Deletions cut 5 bases from V and 6 bases from J, with 12 bases between. The germline gives CDR1 SGHTA, CDR2 FQGTGA. CDR3 length: 13 amino acids. The CDR3 reads CASSPSWGDTQYF. The CDR3 nucleotides read TGTGCCAGCAGCCCCTCTTGGGGGGATACGCAGTATTTT.

Note on this clone: The sample carries other DNA sequences with the same CDR3. The chain has TRBV6-5 and TRBJ1-2, with a weak D call TRBD1 (5 bases). V lost 0 bases to trimming and J lost 6 bases, with 5 bases between them. In germline, CDR1 is MNHEY, CDR2 SVGAGI. The CDR3 extends over 12 amino acids. The CDR3 nucleotides read TGTGCCAGCAGTTACTCAGGGGATGGCTACACCTTC. Its protein product is CASSYSGDGYTF.

The chain recombines TRBV2 with TRBJ2-5, with 8 bases lining up with TRBD1. V shed 3 bases and J 2 bases; nucleotides not matched to a gene: 2. The CDR3 spans 14 residues. Germline CDR1 and CDR2: SNHLY and FYNNEI. The CDR3 sequence: CASSEDRAQETQYF. The DNA for the CDR3 is TGTGCCAGCAGTGAGGACAGGGCGCAAGAGACCCAGTACTTC.

The chain carries TRBV5-1 and TRBJ2-7, with D perhaps matching TRBD2 (6 bases). The CDR3 is 13 residues long. From germline, CDR1 is SGHRS and CDR2 YFSETQ. The V gene lost 1 base and the J gene lost 6 bases, with 11 bases spanning the gap. CDR3 nucleotides: TGCGCCAGCAGCTTGTCTAGGGAGGCCGAGCAGTACTTC. Translating it yields CASSLSREAEQYF.

The genes are TRBV20-1 and TRBJ1-4; D possibly corresponds to TRBD1 (5 bases). V was pared by 3 bases and J by 1 base, with 12 bases between. Germline CDR1 DFQATT, CDR2 SNEGSKA (reference sequence). This CDR3 has 15 amino acids. The CDR3 coding sequence is TGCAGTGCTAGTGCTACAGGCGTAACTAATGAAAAACTGTTTTTT. Encoded protein: CSASATGVTNEKLFF.

The count of this clone is one. V usage is TRBV5-1 and J usage is TRBJ2-7; no definite D call. V gave up 0 bases and J gave up 2 bases, with 6 bases separating them. Germline loops: CDR1 SGHRS, CDR2 YFSETQ. CDR3 length equals 13 residues. The CDR3, as DNA: TGCGCCAGCAGCTTGGTTGGGACCTACGAGCAGTACTTC. This translates into CASSLVGTYEQYF.

CDR3 loop: CASSPDPKETQYF. CDR3 sequence (DNA): TGTGCCAGCAGCCCGGACCCTAAAGAGACCCAGTACTTC. The chain employs TRBV7-9 and TRBJ2-5, with unresolved D. The germline V gene has CDR1 SEHNR and CDR2 FQNEAQ (reference sequence). The CDR3 runs to 13 residues. V was clipped by 5 bases and J by 3 bases, with 10 bases between them.

The rearrangement uses TRBV7-9 and TRBJ1-6; D not certain. The V gene's germline CDR1 is SEHNR and CDR2 FQNEAQ (reference sequence). CDR3 length equals 14 residues. Trimming pared 6 bases from V and 4 bases from J, leaving 10 bases between. CDR3 sequence reads: CASSRDNYNSPLHF. The DNA of the CDR3 is TGTGCCAGCAGTCGCGACAATTATAATTCACCCCTCCACTTT.

The CDR3 DNA is TGTGCCAGCAAGAATCAGGGGGGTACAGATACGCAGTATTTT. The encoded protein is CASKNQGGTDTQYF. This chain links TRBV2 with TRBJ2-3; weak D call: TRBD1 (7 bases). The CDR3 is 14 amino acids. The germline V gene encodes CDR1 SNHLY and CDR2 FYNNEI. Trimming stripped 7 bases from V and 3 bases from J, with 14 bases between.

The chain carries TRBV2 and TRBJ1-2; D is uncertain. CDR1 SNHLY and CDR2 FYNNEI come from the germline V gene. This CDR3 contains 11 residues. Trimming took 4 bases from V and 12 from J, leaving 12 bases between them. The CDR3 DNA is TGTGCCAGCAGTGGGGAGGATGAAAACACCTTC. Translated: CASSGEDENTF.

This chain joins TRBV12-3 or TRBV12-4 and TRBJ1-2, with D perhaps TRBD1 (5 bases). The CDR3 covers 13 residues. V shed 6 bases and J shed 4 bases, with 12 bases lying between them. The DNA for the CDR3 is TGTGCCAGCAGCGAACAGGAAGCCTATGGCTACACCTTC. Protein sequence: CASSEQEAYGYTF.